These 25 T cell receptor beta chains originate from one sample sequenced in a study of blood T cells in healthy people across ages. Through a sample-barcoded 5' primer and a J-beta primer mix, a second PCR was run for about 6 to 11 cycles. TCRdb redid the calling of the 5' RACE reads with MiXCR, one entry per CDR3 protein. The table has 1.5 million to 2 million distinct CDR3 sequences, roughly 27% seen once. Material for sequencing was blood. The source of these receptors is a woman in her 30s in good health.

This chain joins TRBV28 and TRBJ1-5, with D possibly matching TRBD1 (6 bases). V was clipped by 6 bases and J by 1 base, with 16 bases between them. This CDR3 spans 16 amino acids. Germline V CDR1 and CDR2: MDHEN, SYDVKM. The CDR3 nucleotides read TGTGCCAGCAGGCGCGCCGGGGGGGCGAGCAATCAGCCCCAGCATTTT. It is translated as CASRRAGGASNQPQHF.

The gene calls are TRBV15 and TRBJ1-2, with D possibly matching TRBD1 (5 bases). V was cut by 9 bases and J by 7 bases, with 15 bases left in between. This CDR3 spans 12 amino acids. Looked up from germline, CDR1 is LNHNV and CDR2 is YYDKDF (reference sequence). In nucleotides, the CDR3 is TGTGCCACAAGCGGTGGAGGGGCTGGCTACACCTTC. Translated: CATSGGGAGYTF.

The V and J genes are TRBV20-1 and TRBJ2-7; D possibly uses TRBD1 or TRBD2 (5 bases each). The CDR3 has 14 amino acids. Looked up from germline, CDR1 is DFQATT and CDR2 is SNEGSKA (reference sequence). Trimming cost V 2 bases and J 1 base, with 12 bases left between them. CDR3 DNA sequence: TGCAGTGCTAGATGGGACGTTAGTTCCTACGAGCAGTACTTC. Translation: CSARWDVSSYEQYF.

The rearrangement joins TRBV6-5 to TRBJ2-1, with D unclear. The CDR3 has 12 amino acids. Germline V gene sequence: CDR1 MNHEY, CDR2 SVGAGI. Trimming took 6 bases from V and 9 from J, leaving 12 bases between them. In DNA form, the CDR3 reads TGTGCCAGCAGCTCTATATGGGGTGAGCAGTTCTTC. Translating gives CASSSIWGEQFF.

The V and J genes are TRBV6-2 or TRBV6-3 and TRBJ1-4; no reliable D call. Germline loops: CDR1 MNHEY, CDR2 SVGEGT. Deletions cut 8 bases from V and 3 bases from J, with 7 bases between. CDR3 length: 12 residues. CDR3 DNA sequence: TGTGCCAGCCTCGACGCTAATGAAAAACTGTTTTTT. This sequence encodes CASLDANEKLFF.

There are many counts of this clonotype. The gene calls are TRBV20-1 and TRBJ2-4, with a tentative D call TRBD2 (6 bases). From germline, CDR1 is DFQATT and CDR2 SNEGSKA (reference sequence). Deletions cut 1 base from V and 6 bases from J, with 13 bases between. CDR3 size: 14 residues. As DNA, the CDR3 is TGCAGTGCTAGAGGCCCAAAGGAGGGAAACATTCAGTACTTC. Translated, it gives CSARGPKEGNIQYF.

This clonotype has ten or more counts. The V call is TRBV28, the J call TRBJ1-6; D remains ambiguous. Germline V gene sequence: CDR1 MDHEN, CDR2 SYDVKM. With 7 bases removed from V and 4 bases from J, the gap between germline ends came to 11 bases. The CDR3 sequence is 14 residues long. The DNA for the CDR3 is TGTGCCAGCAACCGTGGACGGTATAATTCACCCCTCCACTTT. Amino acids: CASNRGRYNSPLHF.

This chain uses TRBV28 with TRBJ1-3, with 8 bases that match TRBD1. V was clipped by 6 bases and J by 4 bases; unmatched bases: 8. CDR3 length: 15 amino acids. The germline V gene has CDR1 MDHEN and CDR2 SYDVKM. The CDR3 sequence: CASSPTGTGGNTIYF. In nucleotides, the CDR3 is TGTGCCAGCAGCCCTACCGGGACAGGAGGAAACACCATATATTTT.

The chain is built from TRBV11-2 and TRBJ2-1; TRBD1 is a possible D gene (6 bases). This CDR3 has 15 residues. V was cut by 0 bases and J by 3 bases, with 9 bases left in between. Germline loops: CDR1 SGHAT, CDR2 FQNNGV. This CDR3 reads CASSLDGQIYNEQFF. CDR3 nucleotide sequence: TGTGCCAGCAGCTTAGATGGACAGATCTACAATGAGCAGTTCTTC.

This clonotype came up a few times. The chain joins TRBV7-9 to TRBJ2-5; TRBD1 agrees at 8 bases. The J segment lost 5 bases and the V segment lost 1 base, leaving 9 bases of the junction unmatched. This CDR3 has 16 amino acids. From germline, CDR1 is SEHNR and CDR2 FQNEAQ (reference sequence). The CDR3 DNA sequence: TGTGCCAGCAGCTTAGTTTCAACAGGGGGTGGGGAGACCCAGTACTTC. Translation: CASSLVSTGGGETQYF.

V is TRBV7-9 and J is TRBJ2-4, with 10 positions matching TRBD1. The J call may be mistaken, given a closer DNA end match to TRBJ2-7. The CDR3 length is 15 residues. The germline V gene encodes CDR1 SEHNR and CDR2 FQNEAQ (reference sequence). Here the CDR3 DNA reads TGTGCCAGCAGCCCTCTAGGACAGGGGGGGGGCGAGCAGTACTTC. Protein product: CASSPLGQGGGEQYF.

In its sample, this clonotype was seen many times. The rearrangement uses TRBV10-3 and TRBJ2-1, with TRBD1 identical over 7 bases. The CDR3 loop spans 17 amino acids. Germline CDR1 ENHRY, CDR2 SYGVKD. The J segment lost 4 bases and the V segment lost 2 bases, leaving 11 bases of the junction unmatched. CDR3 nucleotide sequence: TGTGCCATCAGTGAGACACAAAGCCCAGGGGGTTACAATGAGCAGTTCTTC. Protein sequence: CAISETQSPGGYNEQFF.

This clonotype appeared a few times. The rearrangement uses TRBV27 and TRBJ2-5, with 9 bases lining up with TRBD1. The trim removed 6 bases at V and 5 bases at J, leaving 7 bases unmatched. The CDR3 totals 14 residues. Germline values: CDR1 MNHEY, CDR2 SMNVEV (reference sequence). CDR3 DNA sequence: TGTGCCAGCAGCGAGGGACAGGGTGTGGAGACCCAGTACTTC. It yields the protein CASSEGQGVETQYF.

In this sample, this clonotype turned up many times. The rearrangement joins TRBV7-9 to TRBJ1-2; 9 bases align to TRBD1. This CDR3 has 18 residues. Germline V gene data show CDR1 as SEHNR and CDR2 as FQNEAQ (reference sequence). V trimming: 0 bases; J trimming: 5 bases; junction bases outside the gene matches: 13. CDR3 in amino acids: CASSLAGGTGPILYGYTF. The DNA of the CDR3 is TGTGCCAGCAGCTTAGCTGGTGGGACAGGGCCCATTCTATATGGCTACACCTTC. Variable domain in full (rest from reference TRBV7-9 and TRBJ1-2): DTGVSQNPRHKITKRGQNVTFRCDPISEHNRLYWYRQTLGQGPEFLTYFQNEAQLEKSRLLSDRFSAERPKGSFSTLEIQRTEQGDSAMYLCASSLAGGTGPILYGYTFGSGTRLTVV.

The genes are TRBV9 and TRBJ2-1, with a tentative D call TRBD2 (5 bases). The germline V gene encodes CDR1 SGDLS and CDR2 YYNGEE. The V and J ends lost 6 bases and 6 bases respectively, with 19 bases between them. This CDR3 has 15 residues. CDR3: CASIQQEAPFNEQFF. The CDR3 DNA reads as TGTGCCAGCATCCAGCAGGAGGCCCCATTCAATGAGCAGTTCTTC. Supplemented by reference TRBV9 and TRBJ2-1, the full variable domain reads DSGVTQTPKHLITATGQRVTLRCSPRSGDLSVYWYQQSLDQGLQFLIQYYNGEERAKGNILERFSAQQFPDLHSELNLSSLELGDSALYFCASIQQEAPFNEQFFGPGTRLTVL.

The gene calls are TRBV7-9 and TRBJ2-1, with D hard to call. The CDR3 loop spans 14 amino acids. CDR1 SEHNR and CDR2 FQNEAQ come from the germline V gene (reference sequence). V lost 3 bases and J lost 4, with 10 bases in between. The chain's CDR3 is CASSFDDGYNEQFF. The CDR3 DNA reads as TGTGCCAGCAGCTTCGATGACGGATACAATGAGCAGTTCTTC.

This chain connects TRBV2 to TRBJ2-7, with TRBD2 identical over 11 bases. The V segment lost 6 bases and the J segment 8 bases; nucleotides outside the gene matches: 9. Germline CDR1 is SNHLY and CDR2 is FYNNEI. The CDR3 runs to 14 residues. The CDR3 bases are TGTGCCAGCAGGGGTAGCGGGGGGGCTCGTCAGCAGTACTTC. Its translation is CASRGSGGARQQYF.

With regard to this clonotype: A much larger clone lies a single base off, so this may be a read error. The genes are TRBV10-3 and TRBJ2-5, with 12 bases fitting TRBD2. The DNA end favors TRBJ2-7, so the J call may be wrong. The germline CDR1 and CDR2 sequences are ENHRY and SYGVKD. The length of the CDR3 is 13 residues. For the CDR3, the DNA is TGTGCCATCAGGAGGACTAGCGGGGACGAGCAGTACTTC. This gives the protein CAIRRTSGDEQYF.

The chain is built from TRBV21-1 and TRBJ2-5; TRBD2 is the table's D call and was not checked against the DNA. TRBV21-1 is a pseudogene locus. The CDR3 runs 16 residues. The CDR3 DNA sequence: TGTGCCAGCAGCACGCAGCGGGAGGACGGGAAAGAGACCCAGTACTTC. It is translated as CASSTQREDGKETQYF.

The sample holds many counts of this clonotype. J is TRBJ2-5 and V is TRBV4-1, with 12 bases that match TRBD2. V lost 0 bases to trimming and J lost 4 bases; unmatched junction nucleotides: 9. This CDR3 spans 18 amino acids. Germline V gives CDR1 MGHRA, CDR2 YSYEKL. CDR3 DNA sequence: TGCGCCAGCAGCCAAGATCTTGCTAGCGGGGGGGTAGTAGAGACCCAGTACTTC. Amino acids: CASSQDLASGGVVETQYF.

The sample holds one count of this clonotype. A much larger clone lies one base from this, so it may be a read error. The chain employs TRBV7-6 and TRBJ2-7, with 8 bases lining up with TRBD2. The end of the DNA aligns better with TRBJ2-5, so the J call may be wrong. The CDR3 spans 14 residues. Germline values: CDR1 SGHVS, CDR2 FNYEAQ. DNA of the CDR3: TGTGCCAGCAGCTCTCCCGGGACTAGTGAGACCCAGTACTTC. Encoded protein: CASSSPGTSETQYF.

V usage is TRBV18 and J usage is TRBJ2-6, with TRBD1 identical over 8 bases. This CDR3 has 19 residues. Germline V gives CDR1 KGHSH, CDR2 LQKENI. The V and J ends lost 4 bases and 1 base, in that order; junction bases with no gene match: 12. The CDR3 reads CASSQAARGRWSGANVLTF. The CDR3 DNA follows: TGTGCCAGCTCACAGGCCGCCAGGGGGCGGTGGTCTGGGGCCAACGTCCTGACTTTC.

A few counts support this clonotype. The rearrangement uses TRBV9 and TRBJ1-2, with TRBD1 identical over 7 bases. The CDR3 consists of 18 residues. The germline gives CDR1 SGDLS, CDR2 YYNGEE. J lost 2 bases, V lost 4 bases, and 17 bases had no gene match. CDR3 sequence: CASSPQTGVAFINYGYTF. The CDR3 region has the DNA TGTGCCAGCAGCCCCCAAACAGGGGTCGCGTTTATCAACTATGGCTACACCTTC.

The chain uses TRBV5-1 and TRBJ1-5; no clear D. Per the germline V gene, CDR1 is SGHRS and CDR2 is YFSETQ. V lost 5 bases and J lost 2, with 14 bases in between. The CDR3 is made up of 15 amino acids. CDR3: CASRSSYDGNQPQHF. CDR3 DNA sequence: TGCGCCAGCAGGTCCAGCTATGACGGCAATCAGCCCCAGCATTTT.

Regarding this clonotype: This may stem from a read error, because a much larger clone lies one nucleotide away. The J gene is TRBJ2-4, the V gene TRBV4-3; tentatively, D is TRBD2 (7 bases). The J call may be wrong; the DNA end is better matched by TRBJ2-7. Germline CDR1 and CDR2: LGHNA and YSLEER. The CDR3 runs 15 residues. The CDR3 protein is CASSQEGASGYEQYF. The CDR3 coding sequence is TGCGCCAGCAGCCAAGAGGGGGCTAGCGGTTACGAGCAGTACTTC.